This T cell receptor (beta chain) was captured in a study of cytomegalovirus exposure and HLA in healthy donors. This CDR3 is built from 15 residues. Per germline, CDR1 SEHNR and CDR2 FQNEAQ (reference sequence). V was clipped by 1 base and J by 4 bases, with 11 bases between them. Amplification used 60 Vbeta primers and 13 Jbeta primers. Produced via immunoSEQ multiplex PCR; TCRdb's table is partial and in-frame only. The data hold some 120,000 clones, with 74% observed a single time. Healthy donors of bone marrow made up the group. This sequence joins TRBV7-9 and TRBJ1-5; D perhaps matches TRBD1 (6 bases). This receptor was obtained from a woman between 45 and 65 years old in good health and CMV-seropositive. The sequenced sample was PBMCs. The DNA of the CDR3 is TGTGCCAGCAGCTTAGGCGACAGGACTAATCAGCCCCAGCATTTT. Residues: CASSLGDRTNQPQHF.